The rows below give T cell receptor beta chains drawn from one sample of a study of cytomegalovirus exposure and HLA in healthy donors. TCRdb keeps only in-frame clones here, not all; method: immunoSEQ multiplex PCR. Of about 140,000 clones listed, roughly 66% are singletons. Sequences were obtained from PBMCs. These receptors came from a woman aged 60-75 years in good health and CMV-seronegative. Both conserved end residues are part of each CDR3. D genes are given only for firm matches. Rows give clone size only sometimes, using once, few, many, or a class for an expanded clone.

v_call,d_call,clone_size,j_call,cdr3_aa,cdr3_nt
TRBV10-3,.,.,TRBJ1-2,CAISDPGADVYGYTF,TGTGCCATCAGTGACCCCGGAGCCGATGTCTATGGCTACACCTTC
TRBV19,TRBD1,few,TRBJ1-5,CASSLDRVGNQPQHF,TGTGCCAGTAGTCTCGACAGGGTTGGCAATCAGCCCCAGCATTTT
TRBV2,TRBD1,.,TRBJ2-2,CASSSGQFGPGELFF,TGTGCCAGCAGTTCGGGACAGTTCGGACCCGGGGAGCTGTTTTTT
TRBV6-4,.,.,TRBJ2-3,CASSQLRDTQYF,TGTGCCAGCAGCCAACTTAGAGATACGCAGTATTTT
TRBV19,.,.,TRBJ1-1,CASSIGTGKNTEAFF,TGTGCCAGTAGTATAGGGACGGGAAAGAACACTGAAGCTTTCTTT
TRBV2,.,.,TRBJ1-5,CASSVGVGGQPQHF,TGTGCCAGCAGTGTTGGGGTGGGAGGTCAGCCCCAGCATTTT
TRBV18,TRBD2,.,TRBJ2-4,CASSTVGAGVGNIQYF,TGTGCCAGCTCAACTGTCGGAGCGGGAGTGGGAAACATTCAGTACTTC
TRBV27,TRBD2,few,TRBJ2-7,CASSPMGGRGLYEQYF,TGTGCCAGCAGTCCCATGGGGGGGAGAGGCCTGTACGAGCAGTACTTC
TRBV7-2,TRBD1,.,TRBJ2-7,CASSRGTGDSYEQYF,TGTGCCAGCAGCCGAGGGACAGGGGACTCCTACGAGCAGTACTTC
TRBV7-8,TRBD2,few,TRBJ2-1,CASSLSGTSADEQFF,TGTGCCAGCAGCTTATCCGGGACTAGCGCCGATGAGCAGTTCTTC
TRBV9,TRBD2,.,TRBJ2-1,CASSPHATSGLANEQFF,TGTGCCAGCAGCCCCCACGCTACTAGCGGACTGGCCAATGAGCAGTTCTTC
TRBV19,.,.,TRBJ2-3,CASSIDSGDTDTQYF,TGTGCCAGTAGTATAGATAGCGGAGACACAGATACGCAGTATTTT
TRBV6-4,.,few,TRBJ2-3,CATRRGLHADTQYF,TGTGCCACCAGACGGGGACTCCACGCGGATACGCAGTATTTT
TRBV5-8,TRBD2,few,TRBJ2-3,CASSPNPTSGAHTDTQYF,TGTGCCAGCAGCCCCAACCCAACTAGCGGAGCCCACACAGATACGCAGTATTTT
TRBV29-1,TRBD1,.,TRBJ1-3,CSVSGTGESIDTIYF,TGCAGCGTTTCCGGGACAGGGGAGTCGATTGACACCATATATTTT
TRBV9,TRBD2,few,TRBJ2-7,CASSVAVAGPTSEQYF,TGTGCCAGCAGCGTAGCCGTAGCGGGACCTACCTCCGAGCAGTACTTC
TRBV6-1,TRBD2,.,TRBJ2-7,CASFTPGLANYEQYF,TGTGCCAGCTTTACCCCGGGACTAGCGAACTACGAGCAGTACTTC
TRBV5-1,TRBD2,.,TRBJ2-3,CASSFLAGGPDTQYF,TGCGCCAGCAGCTTTTTAGCGGGAGGGCCAGATACGCAGTATTTT
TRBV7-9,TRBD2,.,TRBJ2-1,CASSFVAGGAGEQFF,TGTGCCAGCAGCTTTGTCGCGGGGGGGGCCGGGGAGCAGTTCTTC
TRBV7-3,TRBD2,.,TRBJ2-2,CASSLSGGVRNTGELFF,TGTGCCAGCAGCTTAAGTGGGGGGGTCAGGAACACCGGGGAGCTGTTTTTT
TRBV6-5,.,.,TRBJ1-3,CASSYSPGYSGNTIYF,TGTGCCAGCAGTTACTCGCCAGGCTACTCTGGAAACACCATATATTTT
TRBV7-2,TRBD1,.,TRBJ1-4,CASSPNQGDNEKLFF,TGTGCCAGCAGCCCAAACCAGGGGGATAATGAAAAACTGTTTTTT
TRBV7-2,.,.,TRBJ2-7,CASSFGGGDEQYF,TGTGCCAGCAGCTTCGGAGGGGGGGACGAGCAGTACTTC
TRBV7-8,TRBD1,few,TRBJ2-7,CASSIGTGDYEQYF,TGTGCCAGCAGCATCGGGACAGGGGACTACGAGCAGTACTTC
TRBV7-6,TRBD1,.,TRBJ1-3,CASSGRDRAAGNTIYF,TGTGCCAGCAGCGGCCGGGACAGGGCGGCTGGAAACACCATATATTTT
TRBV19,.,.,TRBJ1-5,CASSIRTGDQPQHF,TGTGCCAGTAGTATACGGACGGGGGATCAGCCCCAGCATTTT
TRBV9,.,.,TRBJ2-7,CASKPTSAPYEQYF,TGTGCCAGCAAGCCCACGTCCGCCCCCTACGAGCAGTACTTC
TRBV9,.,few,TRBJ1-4,CASSLRVGGEKLFF,TGTGCCAGCAGCCTACGAGTGGGGGGTGAAAAACTGTTTTTT
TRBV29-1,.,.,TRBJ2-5,CSVEDGGETQYF,TGCAGCGTTGAAGATGGGGGGGAGACCCAGTACTTC
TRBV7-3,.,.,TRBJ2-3,CASSSSSVDTQYF,TGTGCCAGCAGCTCGTCTAGCGTAGATACGCAGTATTTT
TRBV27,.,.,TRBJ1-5,CASSLSWPGRGHNQPQHF,TGTGCCAGCAGTTTGAGTTGGCCGGGCAGGGGACACAATCAGCCCCAGCATTTT
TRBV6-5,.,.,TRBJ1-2,CASIIMNRGYDGYTF,TGTGCCAGCATAATTATGAACAGAGGGTATGATGGCTACACCTTC
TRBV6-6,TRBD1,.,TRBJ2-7,CASSTPGGAYEQYF,TGTGCCAGCAGTACCCCAGGGGGTGCCTACGAGCAGTACTTC
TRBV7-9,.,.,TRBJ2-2,CSSSVDTGELFF,TGTTCCAGCAGCGTCGACACCGGGGAGCTGTTTTTT
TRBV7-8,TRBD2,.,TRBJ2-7,CASSSSGGRGIYEQYF,TGTGCCAGCAGCTCCTCGGGAGGGCGGGGTATCTACGAGCAGTACTTC
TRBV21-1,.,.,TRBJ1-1,CASSKEHQGARNMNTEAFF,TGTGCCAGCAGCAAAGAACATCAGGGGGCGCGAAACATGAACACTGAAGCTTTCTTT
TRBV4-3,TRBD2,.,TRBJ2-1,CASSQDWRGGLYEQFF,TGCGCCAGCAGCCAAGATTGGCGGGGGGGCCTCTATGAGCAGTTCTTC
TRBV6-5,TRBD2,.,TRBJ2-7,CASSYSAGLAGSEQYF,TGTGCCAGCAGTTACTCCGCGGGACTAGCGGGAAGCGAGCAGTACTTC
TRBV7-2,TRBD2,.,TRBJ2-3,CASSTGTSGVDTQYF,TGTGCCAGCAGCACGGGGACTAGCGGAGTAGATACGCAGTATTTT
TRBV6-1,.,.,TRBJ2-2,CASSEYVSGELFF,TGTGCCAGCAGTGAATATGTATCCGGGGAGCTGTTTTTT